A selection of T cell receptor beta chains follows, all from one sample in a study of blood T cell repertoires in COVID-19. Data came from immunoSEQ multiplex PCR; TCRdb stores just in-frame clones and leaves some out. The repertoire holds approximately 240,000 clones, approximately 83% seen once, with approximately 1.3% in the top ten. Sequences were obtained from PBMCs or T cells enriched from blood (not recorded which). The receptor source for this set is a woman between 40 and 55 years old with acute COVID-19. The CDR3 runs from the conserved cysteine through the conserved F or W. The D gene is left open where the match is weak. The size field is filled for only some rows; it gives once, few, many or a size class.

D: TRBD2; size: .; J: TRBJ2-3; V: TRBV6-4; length: 15; CDR3: CASSDSSGGADTQYF; DNA: TGTGCCAGCAGTGACTCTAGCGGGGGGGCAGATACGCAGTATTTT
D: .; size: .; J: TRBJ1-4; V: TRBV4-3; length: 16; CDR3: CASSQEFYRVNEKLFF; DNA: TGCGCCAGCAGCCAAGAATTTTACAGGGTTAATGAAAAACTGTTTTTT
D: .; size: .; J: TRBJ1-1; V: TRBV7-2; length: 14; CDR3: CASSLGGGEAEAFF; DNA: TGTGCCAGCAGCTTAGGAGGCGGGGAAGCTGAAGCTTTCTTT
D: TRBD2; size: .; J: TRBJ2-1; V: TRBV19; length: 15; CDR3: CASSILGRAWDEQFF; DNA: TGTGCCAGTAGTATACTCGGGAGGGCCTGGGATGAGCAGTTCTTC
D: .; size: .; J: TRBJ2-2; V: TRBV27; length: 16; CDR3: CATQAFASRGTGELFF; DNA: TGTGCCACCCAAGCCTTCGCGTCGAGGGGGACCGGGGAGCTGTTTTTT
D: .; size: few; J: TRBJ1-3; V: TRBV7-9; length: 16; CDR3: CASSPSQVDSGNTIYF; DNA: TGTGCCAGCAGCCCGTCACAGGTCGACTCTGGAAACACCATATATTTT
D: TRBD1; size: .; J: TRBJ1-1; V: TRBV5-1; length: 14; CDR3: CASQRTGGNTEAFF; DNA: TGCGCCAGTCAGAGGACAGGGGGCAACACTGAAGCTTTCTTT
D: TRBD2; size: once; J: TRBJ2-7; V: TRBV13; length: 17; CDR3: CASSPDSGSAFPYEQYF; DNA: TGTGCCAGCAGCCCGGATAGCGGGTCAGCCTTCCCCTACGAGCAGTACTTC
D: TRBD1; size: .; J: TRBJ1-2; V: TRBV2; length: 13; CDR3: CASRPDRENGYTF; DNA: TGTGCCAGCAGGCCCGACAGGGAGAATGGCTACACCTTC
D: TRBD2; size: .; J: TRBJ2-5; V: TRBV10-2; length: 15; CDR3: CASSADKGLAGTQYF; DNA: TGCGCCAGCAGTGCGGATAAGGGACTAGCGGGAACCCAGTACTTC
D: .; size: .; J: TRBJ1-2; V: TRBV30; length: 15; CDR3: CAWRTSGTPNYGYTF; DNA: TGTGCCTGGAGGACGTCCGGGACACCGAACTATGGCTACACCTTC
D: .; size: .; J: TRBJ2-3; V: TRBV27; length: 13; CDR3: CASSFAGLDTQYF; DNA: TGTGCCAGCAGTTTTGCGGGGCTGGATACGCAGTATTTT
D: .; size: .; J: TRBJ2-7; V: TRBV3-1/TRBV3-2; length: 12; CDR3: CASSSLQYEQYF; DNA: TGTGCCAGCAGCTCGCTCCAGTACGAGCAGTACTTC
D: TRBD1; size: .; J: TRBJ2-7; V: TRBV7-9; length: 16; CDR3: CASSLVLGQGVYEQYF; DNA: TGTGCCAGCAGCTTGGTCCTGGGACAGGGGGTTTACGAGCAGTACTTC
D: .; size: .; J: TRBJ1-1; V: TRBV11-2; length: 14; CDR3: CASSLARGPVEAFF; DNA: TGTGCCAGCAGCTTAGCTCGGGGTCCGGTTGAAGCTTTCTTT
D: TRBD1; size: .; J: TRBJ2-2; V: TRBV5-6; length: 16; CDR3: CASSNRDRAGTGELFF; DNA: TGTGCCAGCAGCAACCGGGACAGGGCCGGCACCGGGGAGCTGTTTTTT
D: .; size: .; J: TRBJ2-7; V: TRBV28; length: 14; CDR3: CASSFGRYSYEQYF; DNA: TGTGCCAGCAGCTTTGGGCGCTACTCCTACGAGCAGTACTTC
D: TRBD1; size: few; J: TRBJ1-1; V: TRBV11-1; length: 16; CDR3: CASSLDNRGRWGEAFF; DNA: TGTGCCAGCAGCCTTGACAACAGGGGCCGCTGGGGGGAAGCTTTCTTT
D: .; size: .; J: TRBJ2-2; V: TRBV18; length: 15; CDR3: CASSPALLRGGELFF; DNA: TGTGCCAGCTCACCAGCTCTGTTGCGGGGCGGGGAGCTGTTTTTT
D: TRBD1; size: .; J: TRBJ2-1; V: TRBV7-2; length: 15; CDR3: CASSFRTGRGYEQFF; DNA: TGTGCCAGCAGCTTCCGGACAGGAAGGGGCTATGAGCAGTTCTTC
D: .; size: .; J: TRBJ2-7; V: TRBV7-9; length: 15; CDR3: CASSLQGARVREQYF; DNA: TGTGCCAGCAGCTTACAAGGAGCCAGAGTCCGCGAGCAGTACTTC
D: TRBD2; size: once; J: TRBJ2-7; V: TRBV28; length: 16; CDR3: CASSPHSGRIPYEQYF; DNA: TGTGCCAGCAGTCCACATAGCGGGAGAATCCCCTACGAGCAGTACTTC
D: TRBD1; size: .; J: TRBJ1-5; V: TRBV10-3; length: 15; CDR3: CASGKRTGTGQPQHF; DNA: TGTGCCAGCGGTAAGCGGACAGGGACGGGACAGCCCCAGCATTTT
D: TRBD1; size: .; J: TRBJ2-2; V: TRBV28; length: 15; CDR3: CASSSAGGNTGELFF; DNA: TGTGCCAGCAGTTCTGCAGGGGGGAACACCGGGGAGCTGTTTTTT
D: .; size: few; J: TRBJ1-2; V: TRBV15; length: 15; CDR3: CATSRVQSTGYGYTF; DNA: TGTGCCACCAGCAGAGTACAGTCGACAGGCTATGGCTACACCTTC
D: .; size: .; J: TRBJ2-1; V: TRBV30; length: 11; CDR3: CAWSLPNEQFF; DNA: TGTGCCTGGAGTCTCCCCAATGAGCAGTTCTTC
D: .; size: .; J: TRBJ1-4; V: TRBV30; length: 13; CDR3: CAWSVRSPGELFF; DNA: TGTGCCTGGAGTGTACGGAGTCCGGGGGAACTGTTTTTT
D: .; size: .; J: TRBJ1-2; V: TRBV5-4; length: 14; CDR3: CASSDTRSHYGYTF; DNA: TGTGCCAGCAGCGATACGAGGTCCCACTATGGCTACACCTTC
D: .; size: .; J: TRBJ1-4; V: TRBV4-1; length: 18; CDR3: CASRAHLRGISTNEKLFF; DNA: TGCGCCAGCAGGGCCCATTTGCGGGGAATTTCAACTAATGAAAAACTGTTTTTT
D: .; size: once; J: TRBJ1-1; V: TRBV18; length: 14; CDR3: CASSPQGPGTEAFF; DNA: TGTGCCAGCTCACCTCAGGGGCCTGGCACTGAAGCTTTCTTT
D: .; size: .; J: TRBJ2-3; V: TRBV3-1/TRBV3-2; length: 16; CDR3: CASSQRVGTVTDTQYF; DNA: TGTGCCAGCAGCCAAAGGGTAGGGACTGTGACAGATACGCAGTATTTT
D: TRBD2; size: .; J: TRBJ2-5; V: TRBV29-1; length: 15; CDR3: CSVDPGLAGGETQYF; DNA: TGCAGCGTTGACCCCGGACTAGCGGGGGGGGAGACCCAGTACTTC
D: .; size: .; J: TRBJ2-7; V: TRBV30; length: 11; CDR3: CAWSNKYEQYF; DNA: TGTGCCTGGAGTAACAAGTACGAGCAGTACTTC
D: TRBD2; size: few; J: TRBJ2-1; V: TRBV13; length: 17; CDR3: CASSLEPGTSGNNEQFF; DNA: TGTGCCAGCAGCTTGGAACCCGGGACTAGCGGGAATAATGAGCAGTTCTTC
D: .; size: .; J: TRBJ1-5; V: TRBV5-4; length: 15; CDR3: CASSLGGPGNQPQHF; DNA: TGTGCCAGCAGCTTGGGGGGGCCGGGTAATCAGCCCCAGCATTTT
D: .; size: .; J: TRBJ1-3; V: TRBV19; length: 15; CDR3: CASSIGQTSGNTIYF; DNA: TGTGCCAGTAGTATTGGACAGACCTCTGGAAACACCATATATTTT
D: .; size: .; J: TRBJ1-2; V: TRBV15; length: 13; CDR3: CATSRTDNYGYTF; DNA: TGTGCCACCAGCAGGACTGACAACTATGGCTACACCTTC
D: .; size: .; J: TRBJ2-7; V: TRBV5-1; length: 14; CDR3: CASSPQAGTYEQYF; DNA: TGCGCCAGCAGCCCTCAAGCAGGGACCTACGAGCAGTACTTC
D: .; size: .; J: TRBJ2-1; V: TRBV27; length: 13; CDR3: CASSFRTYNEQFF; DNA: TGTGCCAGCAGTTTCCGGACATACAATGAGCAGTTCTTC
D: TRBD2; size: .; J: TRBJ2-4; V: TRBV7-9; length: 18; CDR3: CASSLMSTGGNFENIQYF; DNA: TGTGCCAGCAGCTTAATGTCGACGGGAGGGAATTTTGAAAACATTCAGTACTTC
D: TRBD1; size: .; J: TRBJ1-4; V: TRBV4-1; length: 20; CDR3: CASSQAPPQGANPDNEKLFF; DNA: TGCGCCAGCAGCCAAGCCCCCCCGCAGGGGGCGAATCCCGATAATGAAAAACTGTTTTTT
D: TRBD1; size: .; J: TRBJ1-1; V: TRBV19; length: 13; CDR3: CASADRANTEAFF; DNA: TGTGCCAGTGCGGACAGGGCGAACACTGAAGCTTTCTTT
D: .; size: .; J: TRBJ2-1; V: TRBV5-6; length: 16; CDR3: CASSFQVVASYNEQFF; DNA: TGTGCCAGCAGCTTCCAAGTGGTAGCGAGCTACAATGAGCAGTTCTTC
D: .; size: .; J: TRBJ1-4; V: TRBV5-1; length: 14; CDR3: CASSLAREGEKLFF; DNA: TGCGCCAGCAGCTTGGCCAGGGAGGGGGAAAAACTGTTTTTT
D: TRBD1; size: .; J: TRBJ2-7; V: TRBV11-1; length: 15; CDR3: CASSPGTGGPYEQYF; DNA: TGTGCCAGCAGCCCCGGGACAGGGGGCCCCTACGAGCAGTACTTC